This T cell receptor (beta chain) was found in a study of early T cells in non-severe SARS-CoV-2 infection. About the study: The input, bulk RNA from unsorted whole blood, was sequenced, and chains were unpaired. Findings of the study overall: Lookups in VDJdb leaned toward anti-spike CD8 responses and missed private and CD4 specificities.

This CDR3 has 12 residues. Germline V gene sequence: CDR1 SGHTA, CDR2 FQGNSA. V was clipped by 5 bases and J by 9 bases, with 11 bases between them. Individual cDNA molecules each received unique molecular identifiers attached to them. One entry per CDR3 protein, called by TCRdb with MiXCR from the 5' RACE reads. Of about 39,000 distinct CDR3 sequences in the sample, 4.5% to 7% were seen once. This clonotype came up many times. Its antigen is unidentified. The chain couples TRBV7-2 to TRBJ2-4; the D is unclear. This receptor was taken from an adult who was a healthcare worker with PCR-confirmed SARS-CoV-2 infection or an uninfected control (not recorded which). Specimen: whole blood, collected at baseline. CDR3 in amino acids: CASSVGDTIQYF. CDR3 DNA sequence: TGTGCCAGCAGCGTAGGCGATACCATTCAGTACTTC.